These 21 T cell receptor beta chains were sequenced from one sample in a study of technical replicates of blood from four donors. Sequencing was performed with immunoSEQ multiplex PCR; in TCRdb, only in-frame clones are kept and a portion is missing. The sample consists of 80,000 to 85,000 clones, approximately 91% of them appearing once. Sequenced sample: T cells isolated from PBMCs. The receptors derive from a human donor in good health.

The chain joins TRBV6-5 to TRBJ2-1, with D perhaps TRBD2 (6 bases). The germline V gene has CDR1 MNHEY and CDR2 SVGAGI. The CDR3 totals 15 residues. V was shortened by 5 bases and J by 2 bases, with 13 bases between the two germline ends. The CDR3 spells CASSNGGPPYNEQFF. For the CDR3, the DNA is TGTGCCAGCAGTAACGGGGGACCCCCCTACAATGAGCAGTTCTTC.

This clone was observed once. The rearrangement links TRBV7-2 to TRBJ2-1; D ambiguous. The CDR3 contains 14 residues. V was clipped by 4 bases and J by 0 bases, with 7 bases between them. Germline CDR1 SGHTA, CDR2 FQGNSA. CDR3 region: CASSYLSSYNEQFF. CDR3 coding DNA: TGTGCCAGCAGCTATCTTAGCTCCTACAATGAGCAGTTCTTC.

The CDR3 reads CASSLVGVGYDGYTF. The CDR3 DNA follows: TGCGCCAGCAGCTTGGTGGGAGTTGGCTACGATGGCTACACCTTC. The chain uses TRBV5-1 and TRBJ1-2; D is uncertain. From germline, CDR1 is SGHRS and CDR2 YFSETQ. This CDR3 spans 15 amino acids. Trimming removed 0 bases from V and 6 bases from J, with 15 bases in between.

The J gene is TRBJ2-7, the V gene TRBV29-1; 8 bases align to TRBD2. Unmatched junction bases numbered 3, after V lost 5 bases and J lost 0 bases. The CDR3 extends over 13 amino acids. Looked up from germline, CDR1 is SQVTM and CDR2 is ANQGSEA. CDR3 sequence: CSVYSGDSYEQYF. Written as DNA, the CDR3 is TGCAGCGTTTATAGCGGGGACTCCTACGAGCAGTACTTC.

CDR3 residues: CASSKRGGDGTQYF. The CDR3 coding sequence is TGCGCCAGCAGCAAGAGGGGAGGTGATGGTACGCAGTATTTT. V is TRBV5-1 and J is TRBJ2-3; possibly TRBD2 for D (6 bases). Germline CDR1 reads SGHRS; CDR2 reads YFSETQ. The CDR3 runs to 14 residues. V lost 4 bases and J lost 8, with 17 bases in between.

This chain joins TRBV11-2 and TRBJ2-7; 9 bases line up with TRBD1. V lost 6 bases, J lost 4 bases, and 4 bases stayed unmatched. Germline CDR1 SGHAT, CDR2 FQNNGV. CDR3 size: 13 residues. CDR3 in DNA: TGTGCCAGCAGTTGGACAGGGGAATACGAGCAGTACTTC. It specifies CASSWTGEYEQYF.

The chain has TRBV6-5 and TRBJ1-1; D call uncertain. Germline lookup yields CDR1 MNHEY and CDR2 SVGAGI. Trimming cost V 4 bases and J 4 bases, with 19 bases left between them. The CDR3 has 16 residues. CDR3 residues: CASSLTLGLPATEAFF. CDR3 DNA: TGTGCCAGCAGTTTAACTCTTGGACTCCCAGCCACTGAAGCTTTCTTT.

CDR3 bases: TGTGCCAGCAGCGAAAACAGGGGGCCGACGGCTGAAGCTTTCTTT. Translating gives CASSENRGPTAEAFF. The J gene is TRBJ1-1, the V gene TRBV5-6, with 9 bases that match TRBD1. This CDR3 spans 15 amino acids. With V trimmed by 4 bases and J by 6 bases, 10 bases remained unmatched. Per the germline V gene, CDR1 is SGHDT and CDR2 is YYEEEE.

This clone was found once. The CDR3 DNA sequence: TGCGCCAGCAGCCCAGGGGGGGGACAGGGGATCTATGGCTACACCTTC. Residues: CASSPGGGQGIYGYTF. The rearrangement uses TRBV4-1 and TRBJ1-2, with 10 positions matching TRBD1. The CDR3 is 16 amino acids. CDR1 is MGHRA, CDR2 YSYEKL, per germline. Losses at the gene ends were 4 bases for V and 4 bases for J; bases not matched to a gene: 9.

This clone has more than one count but fewer than ten. V usage is TRBV6-1 and J usage is TRBJ2-7; 7 bases line up with TRBD2. V dropped 3 bases and J dropped 4; count of bases not matched to a gene: 9. Looked up from germline, CDR1 is MNHNS and CDR2 is SASEGT. The CDR3 has 15 amino acids. The CDR3: CASSDGSGNRYEQYF. In DNA form, the CDR3 reads TGTGCCAGCAGTGACGGGAGCGGGAATAGGTACGAGCAGTACTTC.

This clone was counted a single time. The J gene is TRBJ2-1, the V gene TRBV30; tentatively, D is TRBD2 (5 bases). From germline, CDR1 is GTSNPN and CDR2 SVGIG (reference sequence). With 0 bases removed from V and 8 bases from J, the gap between germline ends came to 8 bases. This CDR3 is built from 12 residues. This chain's CDR3 is CAWSVGSDEQFF. CDR3 DNA: TGTGCCTGGAGTGTAGGTAGCGATGAGCAGTTCTTC. Full variable domain (rest looked up from reference TRBV30 and TRBJ2-1): SQTIHQWPATLVQPVGSPLSLECTVEGTSNPNLYWYRQAAGRGLQLLFYSVGIGQISSEVPQNLSASRPQDRQFILSSKKLLLSDSGFYLCAWSVGSDEQFFGPGTRLTVL.

The chain recombines TRBV27 with TRBJ2-1; 11 bases map to TRBD2. V shed 5 bases and J 7 bases; nucleotides not matched to a gene: 7. This CDR3 region has 15 residues. CDR1 is MNHEY and CDR2 is SMNVEV in the germline V gene (reference sequence). CDR3 region: CASSLTSGSPNEQFF. The CDR3 DNA reads as TGTGCCAGCAGTCTAACTAGCGGGAGCCCGAATGAGCAGTTCTTC.

The rearrangement uses TRBV2 and TRBJ2-1; D unresolved. This CDR3 comprises 11 residues. The germline V gene encodes CDR1 SNHLY and CDR2 FYNNEI. CDR3 protein: CASRSYNEQFF. In DNA form, the CDR3 reads TGTGCGAGTCGCTCCTACAATGAGCAGTTCTTC.

The chain joins TRBV5-5 to TRBJ2-7; 11 nucleotides match TRBD1. Germline CDR1 reads SGHKS; CDR2 reads YYEKEE (reference sequence). Trimming removed 0 bases from V and 4 bases from J; junction bases left unmatched: 3. This CDR3 has 15 residues. The CDR3 region is CASSLVGQGAYEQYF. CDR3 in DNA: TGTGCCAGCAGCTTGGTAGGACAGGGGGCTTACGAGCAGTACTTC.

The rearrangement joins TRBV9 to TRBJ1-2, with unresolved D. V was clipped by 2 bases and J by 2 bases, with 7 bases between them. This CDR3 has 13 amino acids. The germline V gene encodes CDR1 SGDLS and CDR2 YYNGEE. CDR3 sequence (DNA): TGTGCCAGCAGCGTCGGAGAAAACTATGGCTACACCTTC. As protein: CASSVGENYGYTF. The complete variable domain, with remaining parts taken from reference TRBV9 and TRBJ1-2, reads DSGVTQTPKHLITATGQRVTLRCSPRSGDLSVYWYQQSLDQGLQFLIQYYNGEERAKGNILERFSAQQFPDLHSELNLSSLELGDSALYFCASSVGENYGYTFGSGTRLTVV.

The chain combines TRBV13 with TRBJ2-1, with 9 positions matching TRBD2. Germline assignment: CDR1 PRHDT and CDR2 FYEKMQ (reference sequence). This CDR3 spans 13 amino acids. The ends lost 4 bases at V and 9 bases at J; junction bases unmatched: 4. Here the CDR3 reads CASSSGSGGEQFF. The CDR3 DNA sequence: TGTGCCAGCAGCTCAGGTAGCGGGGGTGAGCAGTTCTTC.

The chain carries TRBV28 and TRBJ1-1, with TRBD1 identical over 9 bases. The CDR3 consists of 15 residues. Trimming at V came to 5 bases and at J to 6 bases, leaving 10 bases not matched to a gene. Germline V lookup: CDR1 MDHEN, CDR2 SYDVKM. The CDR3 bases are TGTGCCAGCAGTACAAGAGACAGGGGGTGGGCTGAAGCTTTCTTT. Translation: CASSTRDRGWAEAFF.

The J gene is TRBJ2-2, the V gene TRBV28; 10 bases match TRBD2. The CDR3 has 18 residues. Per the germline V gene, CDR1 is MDHEN and CDR2 is SYDVKM. The ends lost 1 base at V and 7 bases at J; junction bases unmatched: 12. CDR3 DNA sequence: TGTGCCAGCAGTTTATCGGTCGCACAGCGGGAGGGTTACGGGGAGCTGTTTTTT. Protein sequence: CASSLSVAQREGYGELFF.

V and J are TRBV6-5 and TRBJ1-1; possible D gene TRBD1, 5 bases. There are 14 residues in the CDR3. Germline lookup yields CDR1 MNHEY and CDR2 SVGAGI. V lost 6 bases and J 2 bases, leaving 13 bases between the germline ends. CDR3 nucleotide sequence: TGTGCCAGCAGCACCGGAGACAGCAACACTGAAGCTTTCTTT. This translates into CASSTGDSNTEAFF.

V usage is TRBV5-1 and J usage is TRBJ2-3; possible D gene TRBD1, 7 bases. Between the trimmed V and J ends, which lost 0 bases and 8 bases, there was a span of 28 bases. Per the germline V gene, CDR1 is SGHRS and CDR2 is YFSETQ. The CDR3 is 19 residues long. The CDR3 bases are TGCGCCAGCAGCTTGGAGGGGGGCAGACAGGGACACCCTGCGGGTACGCAGTATTTT. This codes for CASSLEGGRQGHPAGTQYF.

The table lists this clone with a count of one. V is TRBV7-9 and J is TRBJ1-1, with 8 bases matching TRBD1. CDR1 is SEHNR and CDR2 is FQNEAQ in the germline V gene (reference sequence). J gave up 3 bases and V 5 bases, and 8 bases lay outside the gene matches. This CDR3 spans 15 amino acids. The CDR3 DNA is TGTGCCAGCAGCCCCACCAGGGGGCGGGACACTGAAGCTTTCTTT. Its translation is CASSPTRGRDTEAFF.